This T cell receptor beta chain was sequenced in a study of T-cell memory formation after mild COVID-19. TCRdb reanalysed the 5' RACE reads using MiXCR and keeps one entry per CDR3 protein. Of over 400,000 distinct CDR3 sequences in the sample, more than 20% were seen once. From germline, CDR1 is MNHEY and CDR2 SVGEGT. The V gene end was trimmed by 0 bases and the J gene end by 7 bases; junction bases not matched to a gene: 9. The CDR3 loop spans 15 amino acids. This clonotype was counted at least ten times. The sequenced sample consisted of PBMCs or a T cell subset sorted from them (not recorded which). The clonotype comes from an adult woman who had mild COVID-19 (a few samples of this study predate the infection). Cell type and time point are not known. J is TRBJ2-7 and V is TRBV6-2 or TRBV6-3; 7 positions match TRBD2. The CDR3 here is CASSYSGGRSFEQYF. Written as DNA, the CDR3 is TGTGCCAGCAGTTACTCGGGCGGGAGATCTTTTGAGCAGTACTTC.